One sample yielded the 10 T cell receptor beta chains listed below, sequenced in a study of control samples from healthy donors and cancer patients. Data came from immunoSEQ multiplex PCR; TCRdb stores just in-frame clones and leaves some out. The sample lists tens of thousands of clones, more than 90% seen once, with roughly 0.8% in the top ten. Sequences were obtained from PBMCs. All receptors come from a man younger than 45 with colorectal cancer.

This clone was detected once. The rearrangement uses TRBV19 and TRBJ2-3; 12 bases map to TRBD1. Germline trimming cut 2 bases from V and 5 bases from J; bases unmatched to any gene: 5. Per the germline V gene, CDR1 is LNHDA and CDR2 is SQIVND (reference sequence). The CDR3 is made up of 16 amino acids. CDR3 sequence reads: CASSIRDRGRVDTQYF. In nucleotides, the CDR3 is TGTGCCAGTAGTATACGGGACAGGGGGCGAGTAGATACGCAGTATTTT.

The V and J genes are TRBV6-5 and TRBJ1-2; no reliable D call. From germline, CDR1 is MNHEY and CDR2 SVGAGI. V lost 9 bases and J lost 8, with 22 bases in between. This CDR3 contains 14 residues. The CDR3 region is CASNSGGLRRGYTF. DNA of the CDR3: TGTGCCAGTAACTCGGGTGGGCTTAGAAGAGGCTACACCTTC.

This clone was seen only once. CDR3 nucleotides: TGTGCCAGCTCACCTTCAGGGTCCAATGAAAAACTGTTTTTT. The encoded protein is CASSPSGSNEKLFF. The rearrangement links TRBV18 to TRBJ1-4, with D maybe TRBD1 (5 bases). CDR3 size: 14 residues. Trimming left V 3 bases short and J 5 bases short, with 10 bases between. Germline values: CDR1 KGHSH, CDR2 LQKENI.

This clone has only a few counts. The chain links TRBV29-1 to TRBJ1-2; the match to TRBD1 covers 8 bases. J gave up 5 bases and V 0 bases, and 2 bases lay outside the gene matches. CDR1 and CDR2 from the germline V gene are SQVTM and ANQGSEA. The CDR3 is made up of 13 amino acids. The CDR3 loop is CSVEDRTGYGYTF. CDR3 coding DNA: TGCAGCGTTGAAGATAGGACAGGGTATGGCTACACCTTC.

The V gene is TRBV12-5, the J gene TRBJ1-5, with 8 bases identical to TRBD1. V dropped 6 bases and J dropped 4; count of bases not matched to a gene: 5. Germline V gene lookup returns CDR1 LGHNT and CDR2 FRNRAP. This CDR3 spans 14 amino acids. CDR3 nucleotide sequence: TGTGCTAGTGGAGGGGGACAGGTGAATCAGCCCCAGCATTTT. Protein: CASGGGQVNQPQHF.

This chain links TRBV18 with TRBJ2-5; the D gene is possibly TRBD1 (7 bases). Deletions cut 2 bases from V and 1 base from J, with 14 bases between. Looked up from germline, CDR1 is KGHSH and CDR2 is LQKENI. The CDR3 runs to 16 residues. CDR3 sequence reads: CASSPSTGRTQETQYF. CDR3 DNA sequence: TGTGCCAGCTCACCATCGACAGGGAGGACCCAAGAGACCCAGTACTTC.

This clone was seen a single time. The gene calls are TRBV5-4 and TRBJ1-2; 11 bases are shared with TRBD1. Germline-derived CDR1 and CDR2 are SGHNT and YYREEE (reference sequence). This CDR3 contains 14 residues. The junction had 2 bases not matched to a gene; V was cut back by 4 bases and J by 3 bases. The CDR3 here is CASSPGQGDYGYTF. Written as DNA, the CDR3 is TGTGCCAGCAGCCCGGGACAGGGGGACTATGGCTACACCTTC.

The chain has TRBV5-1 and TRBJ2-3; 7 positions agree with TRBD2. The CDR3 is 15 amino acids. Germline V gene lookup returns CDR1 SGHRS and CDR2 YFSETQ. The ends lost 3 bases at V and 1 base at J; junction bases unmatched: 5. The CDR3 region is CASSSTSAGTDTQYF. DNA for the CDR3: TGCGCCAGCAGCTCTACTAGCGCCGGCACAGATACGCAGTATTTT.

This clone was seen once. The CDR3 sequence: CAIRKDSSGNTIYF. CDR3 DNA: TGTGCCATCAGAAAGGACAGCTCTGGAAACACCATATATTTT. This chain links TRBV10-3 with TRBJ1-3; D is perhaps TRBD1 (6 bases). The CDR3 sequence is 14 residues long. Trimming took 6 bases from V and 0 from J, leaving 9 bases between them. Germline V gene lookup returns CDR1 ENHRY and CDR2 SYGVKD.

The rearrangement uses TRBV5-1 and TRBJ1-2; no reliable D call. Looked up from germline, CDR1 is SGHRS and CDR2 is YFSETQ. Trimming took 4 bases from V and 8 from J, leaving 9 bases between them. This CDR3 contains 11 residues. CDR3 amino acids: CASSGRSGYTF. CDR3 in DNA: TGCGCCAGCAGCGGACGTAGCGGCTACACCTTC.